This T cell receptor beta chain was observed in a study of cytomegalovirus exposure and HLA in healthy donors. Findings and limits, study-wide: What was likely a sequencing artifact was a cluster of highly shared sequence variants.

Remarks on this clone: Its antigen is unidentified.

Both 60 Vbeta primers and 13 Jbeta primers went into the PCR. TCRdb's table, derived via immunoSEQ multiplex PCR, lists solely in-frame clones and lacks some. The profile shows about 130,000 clones, about 80% of them singletons. This sequence originates from a boy between 2 and 10 years old in good health and CMV-seronegative. Sequencing was carried out using PBMCs.

The CDR3 spells CASTSITGGRKTQYF. CDR3 coding DNA: TGTGCCAGCACATCCATAACAGGGGGAAGAAAGACCCAGTACTTC. This chain links TRBV2 with TRBJ2-5; TRBD1 aligns across 8 bases. The CDR3 sequence is 15 residues long. The junction had 13 bases not matched to a gene; V was cut back by 7 bases and J by 6 bases. The germline CDR1 and CDR2 sequences are SNHLY and FYNNEI.